This T cell receptor beta chain was recorded in a study of cytomegalovirus exposure and HLA in healthy donors. At the level of the study: Earlier, 200 million or so T cells were analyzed, and 90 million to 140 million unique TCR beta sequences were found among them.

Concerning this clone itself: What it binds is unknown.

The study, taken as a whole, reports: After further analysis at a later stage, 16,951 TCR beta sequences were associated with HLA alleles at 0.05 false discovery rate.

V was trimmed by 3 bases and J by 10 bases, leaving 24 bases between them. This CDR3 comprises 16 residues. CDR1 is SGHRS, CDR2 YFSETQ, per germline. Primers: 60 Vbeta forward and 13 Jbeta reverse. Sequenced by immunoSEQ multiplex PCR; TCRdb stores in-frame clones only, minus some. The sample shows 130,000 to 150,000 clones, over 75% of them seen only once. The source material was PBMCs. The TCR originated in a young man in good health and CMV-seronegative. The chain joins TRBV5-1 to TRBJ2-3; D is uncertain. CDR3 residues: CASSSLPVPVVEAQYF. CDR3 nucleotides: TGCGCCAGCAGCTCCCTTCCGGTCCCGGTTGTTGAGGCGCAGTATTTT.